This T cell receptor (beta chain) is from a study of T cell responses to AZD1222 COVID-19 vaccine. Overall study findings and caveats: At baseline, seropositivity was found in only six or seven AZD1222 recipients.

Between the trimmed V and J ends, which lost 7 bases and 3 bases, there was a span of 15 bases. Germline V gives CDR1 SNHLY, CDR2 FYNNEI. The CDR3 has 14 amino acids. Here immunoSEQ multiplex PCR was the method, and the copy in TCRdb shows in-frame clones only, minus some. The sample records approximately 120,000 clones, roughly nine tenths being singletons. In regard to this clone: Its antigen is still unknown.

J is TRBJ1-1 and V is TRBV2; TRBD1 might be the D (6 bases). The receptor was isolated from an adult who received the AZD1222 COVID-19 vaccine. The source material was peripheral blood, sampled 28 days after the second AZD1222 dose. Written as DNA, the CDR3 is TGTGCCAGCACCGGACGGAGGGGGTACACTGAAGCTTTCTTT. Translated, it gives CASTGRRGYTEAFF.